The clone carrying this TCR beta chain was seen only once. Its antigen is still unknown. The time point was: baseline, week 1 (first vaccination visit). As for treatment: pre-vaccination baseline after standard-of-care therapy. Astrocytomas found in donors were new, WHO grade 3 or 4, IDH1-mutant and ATRX-lost. The data were taken from a study of a mutant IDH1 vaccine in newly diagnosed glioma. About the study: Patients arrived already treated with radiotherapy, temozolomide, or both, most having had both.

Sequencing used immunoSEQ multiplex PCR; TCRdb keeps in-frame clones, though not all of them. The table has approximately 54,000 clones, 65% to 85% seen once. CDR1 KGHSH and CDR2 LQKENI come from the germline V gene. There are 16 residues in the CDR3. Trimming removed 4 bases at V and 3 bases at J, with 13 bases between. Points from the study as a whole: Detectable vaccine-induced immune responses arose in more than 85% of patients.

Material: PBMCs, obtained from a glioma patient treated with radiotherapy, temozolomide or both. The sequence came from a man younger than 35 with glioma. The chain links TRBV18 to TRBJ2-6; D may be TRBD1 or TRBD2 (5 bases each). The CDR3 DNA reads TGTGCCAGCTCACAAACAGGTCGGGGTGGGGCCAACGTCCTGACTTTC. Protein: CASSQTGRGGANVLTF.